One and the same sample provided the 8 T cell receptor beta chains below, sequenced in a study of CD8+CD57+ T cells in acquired aplastic anemia. The study profiled TCR beta VDJ and CDR3 using genomic DNA as template. TCRdb re-analysed the reads in MiXCR, keeping a single row per CDR3 protein. This repertoire shows about 270,000 distinct CDR3 sequences, roughly 50% found once; its top ten account for approximately 8%. The source material was sorted CD4+, CD8+, or CD8+CD57+ T cells (not recorded which) from PBMCs. These receptors came from a human donor with severe aplastic anemia or a healthy control (not recorded which).

The chain links TRBV25-1 to TRBJ2-3; D is perhaps TRBD2 (6 bases). Germline CDR1 is MGHDK and CDR2 is SYGVNS. The CDR3 spans 13 residues. The V gene lost 6 bases and the J gene lost 6 bases, with 13 bases spanning the gap. The CDR3 sequence is CASRGWGRDTQYF. CDR3 nucleotides: TGTGCCAGCAGAGGGTGGGGGAGGGATACGCAGTATTTT.

A few counts support this clonotype. The V call is TRBV7-9, the J call TRBJ1-4; D is unresolved. Germline CDR1 is SEHNR and CDR2 is FQNEAQ (reference sequence). V lost 3 bases, J lost 0 bases, and 11 bases lay in between. The CDR3 runs 16 residues. The CDR3 loop is CASSLVKGTTNEKLFF. In DNA form, the CDR3 reads TGTGCCAGCAGCTTGGTGAAGGGAACAACTAATGAAAAACTGTTTTTT.

In the case of this clonotype: This clone may be a read error of a much larger clone one base away. The chain joins TRBV6-1 to TRBJ1-5; D is possibly TRBD1 (5 bases). The germline gives CDR1 MNHNS, CDR2 SASEGT. The CDR3 length is 15 residues. DNA for the CDR3: TGTGCCAGCAATGAACAAGGGGATCGGAATCAGCCCCAGCATTTT. It is translated as CASNEQGDRNQPQHF.

This clonotype was seen a few times. Given the absence of the conserved phenylalanine or tryptophan at the CDR3 end, a read error is likely. No DNA is shown, since the ends of the CDR3 on it are uncertain; the CDR3 is the one TCRdb lists. The rearrangement joins TRBV2 to TRBJ1-1; the listed D gene, TRBD1, was not tested against the DNA. Germline CDR1 SNHLY, CDR2 FYNNEI. The CDR3 adds up to 11 amino acids, both ends counted. CDR3 protein: CASSEPGMGGG.

This clonotype was seen at least ten times. The gene calls are TRBV20-1 and TRBJ1-1; possibly TRBD1 for D (5 bases). CDR1 and CDR2 (germline): DFQATT, SNEGSKA (reference sequence). The CDR3 length is 14 residues. Trimming removed 2 bases from V and 3 bases from J, with 13 bases in between. The CDR3 nucleotides read TGCAGTGCTAGACAGGGTCAAGTGTACACTGAAGCTTTCTTT. Translated, it gives CSARQGQVYTEAFF.

This sequence joins TRBV5-4 and TRBJ1-2; D possibly corresponds to TRBD1 (5 bases). V was cut by 4 bases and J by 8 bases, with 18 bases left in between. Per the germline V gene, CDR1 is SGHNT and CDR2 is YYREEE (reference sequence). CDR3 length equals 14 residues. CDR3 sequence: CASSPGGETMGYTF. Written as DNA, the CDR3 is TGTGCCAGCAGCCCCGGGGGAGAGACTATGGGCTACACCTTC.

This rearrangement joins TRBV2 to TRBJ2-7; D not certain. Germline assignment: CDR1 SNHLY and CDR2 FYNNEI. V gave up 6 bases and J gave up 5 bases, with 14 bases separating them. This CDR3 comprises 13 residues. The CDR3 bases are TGTGCCAGCAGCCTTCTAGGTTGGCACGAGCAGTACTTC. As protein: CASSLLGWHEQYF.

The CDR3 reads CASSLAGPPYNEQFF. Here the CDR3 DNA reads TGTGCCAGCAGCTTAGCCGGACCCCCCTACAATGAGCAGTTCTTC. The rearrangement links TRBV7-3 to TRBJ2-1; D is unresolved. Germline V gives CDR1 SGHTA, CDR2 FQGTGA. The V end lost 2 bases, the J end lost 2 bases, and 10 bases lay between the germline ends. There are 15 residues in the CDR3.